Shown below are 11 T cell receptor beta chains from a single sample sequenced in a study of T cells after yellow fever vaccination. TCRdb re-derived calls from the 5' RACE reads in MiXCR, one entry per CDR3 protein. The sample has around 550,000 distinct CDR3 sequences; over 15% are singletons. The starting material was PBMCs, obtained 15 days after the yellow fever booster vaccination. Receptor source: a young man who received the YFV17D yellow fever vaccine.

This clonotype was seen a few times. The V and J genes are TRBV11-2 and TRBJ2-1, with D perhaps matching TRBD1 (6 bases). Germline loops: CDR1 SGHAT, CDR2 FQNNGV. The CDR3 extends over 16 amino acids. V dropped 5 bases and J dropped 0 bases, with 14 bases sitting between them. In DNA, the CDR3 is TGTGCCAGCAGCCCGAGACAGGATAACTCCTACAATGAGCAGTTCTTC. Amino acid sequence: CASSPRQDNSYNEQFF.

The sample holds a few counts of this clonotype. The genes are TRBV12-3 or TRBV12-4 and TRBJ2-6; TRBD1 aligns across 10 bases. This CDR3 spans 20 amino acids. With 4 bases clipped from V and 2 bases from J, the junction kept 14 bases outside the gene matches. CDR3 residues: CASSSVAGTGAVAGANVLTF. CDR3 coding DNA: TGTGCCAGCAGTTCAGTTGCCGGGACAGGGGCGGTGGCTGGGGCCAACGTCCTGACTTTC.

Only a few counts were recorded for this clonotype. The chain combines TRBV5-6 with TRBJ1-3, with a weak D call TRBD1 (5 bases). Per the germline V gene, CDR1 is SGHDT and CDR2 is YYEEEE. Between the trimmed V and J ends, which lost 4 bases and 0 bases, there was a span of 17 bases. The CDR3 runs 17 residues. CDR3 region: CASSLAPRGLSGNTIYF. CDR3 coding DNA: TGTGCCAGCAGCCTGGCGCCCCGGGGACTCTCTGGAAACACCATATATTTT.

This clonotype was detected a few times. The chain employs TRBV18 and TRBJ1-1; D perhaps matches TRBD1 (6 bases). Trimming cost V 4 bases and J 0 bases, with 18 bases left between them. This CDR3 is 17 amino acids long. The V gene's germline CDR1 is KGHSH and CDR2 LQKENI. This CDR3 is CASSQEATTGMNTEAFF. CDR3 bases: TGTGCCAGCTCACAAGAGGCGACTACAGGGATGAACACTGAAGCTTTCTTT.

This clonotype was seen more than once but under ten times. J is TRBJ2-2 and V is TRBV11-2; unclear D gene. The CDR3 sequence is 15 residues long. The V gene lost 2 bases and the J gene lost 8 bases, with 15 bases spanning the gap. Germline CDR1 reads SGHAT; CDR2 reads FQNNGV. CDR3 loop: CASSLRAQPPGELFF. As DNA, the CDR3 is TGTGCCAGCAGCTTAAGGGCCCAACCGCCGGGGGAGCTGTTTTTT.

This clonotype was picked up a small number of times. CDR3 residues: CATVDRGPMKEQFF. CDR3 DNA sequence: TGTGCCACCGTCGACAGGGGACCAATGAAGGAGCAGTTCTTC. The chain uses TRBV19 and TRBJ2-1; 8 nucleotides match TRBD1. The CDR3 has 14 amino acids. The germline CDR1 and CDR2 sequences are LNHDA and SQIVND (reference sequence). Unmatched junction bases numbered 15, after V lost 10 bases and J lost 10 bases.

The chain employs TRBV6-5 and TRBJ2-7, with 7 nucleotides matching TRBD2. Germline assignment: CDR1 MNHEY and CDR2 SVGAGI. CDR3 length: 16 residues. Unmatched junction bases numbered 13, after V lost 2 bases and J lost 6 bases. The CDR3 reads CASSYGLAVEGIEQYF. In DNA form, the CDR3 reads TGTGCCAGCAGTTACGGTCTAGCGGTGGAGGGTATCGAGCAGTACTTC.

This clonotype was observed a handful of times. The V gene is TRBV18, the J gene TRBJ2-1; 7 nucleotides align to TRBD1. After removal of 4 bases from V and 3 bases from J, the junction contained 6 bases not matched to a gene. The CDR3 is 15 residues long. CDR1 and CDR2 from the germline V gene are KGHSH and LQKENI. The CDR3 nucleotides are TGTGCCAGCTCACTCGGGACAGTGAACTACAATGAGCAGTTCTTC. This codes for CASSLGTVNYNEQFF. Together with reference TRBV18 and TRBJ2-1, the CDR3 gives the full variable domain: NAGVMQNPRHLVRRRGQEARLRCSPMKGHSHVYWYRQLPEEGLKFMVYLQKENIIDESGMPKERFSAEFPKEGPSILRIQQVVRGDSAAYFCASSLGTVNYNEQFFGPGTRLTVL.

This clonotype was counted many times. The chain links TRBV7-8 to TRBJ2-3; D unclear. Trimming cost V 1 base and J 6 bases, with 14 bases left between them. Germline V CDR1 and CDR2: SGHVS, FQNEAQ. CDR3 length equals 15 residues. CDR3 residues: CASSLVPQPEDTQYF. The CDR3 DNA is TGTGCCAGCAGCTTAGTTCCCCAACCCGAGGATACGCAGTATTTT.

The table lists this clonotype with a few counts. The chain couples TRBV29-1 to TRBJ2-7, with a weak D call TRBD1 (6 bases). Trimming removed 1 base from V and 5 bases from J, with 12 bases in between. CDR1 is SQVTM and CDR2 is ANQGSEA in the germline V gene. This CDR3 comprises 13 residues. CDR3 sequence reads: CSVEVTRGHEQYF. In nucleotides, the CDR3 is TGCAGCGTTGAAGTCACCAGGGGACACGAGCAGTACTTC.

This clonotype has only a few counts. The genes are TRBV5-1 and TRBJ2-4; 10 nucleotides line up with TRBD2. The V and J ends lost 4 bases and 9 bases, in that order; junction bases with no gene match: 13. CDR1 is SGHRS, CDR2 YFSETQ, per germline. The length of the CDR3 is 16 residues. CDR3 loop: CASSPRSLAGATIQYF. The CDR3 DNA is TGCGCCAGCAGCCCGAGAAGCCTAGCGGGGGCAACCATTCAGTACTTC.